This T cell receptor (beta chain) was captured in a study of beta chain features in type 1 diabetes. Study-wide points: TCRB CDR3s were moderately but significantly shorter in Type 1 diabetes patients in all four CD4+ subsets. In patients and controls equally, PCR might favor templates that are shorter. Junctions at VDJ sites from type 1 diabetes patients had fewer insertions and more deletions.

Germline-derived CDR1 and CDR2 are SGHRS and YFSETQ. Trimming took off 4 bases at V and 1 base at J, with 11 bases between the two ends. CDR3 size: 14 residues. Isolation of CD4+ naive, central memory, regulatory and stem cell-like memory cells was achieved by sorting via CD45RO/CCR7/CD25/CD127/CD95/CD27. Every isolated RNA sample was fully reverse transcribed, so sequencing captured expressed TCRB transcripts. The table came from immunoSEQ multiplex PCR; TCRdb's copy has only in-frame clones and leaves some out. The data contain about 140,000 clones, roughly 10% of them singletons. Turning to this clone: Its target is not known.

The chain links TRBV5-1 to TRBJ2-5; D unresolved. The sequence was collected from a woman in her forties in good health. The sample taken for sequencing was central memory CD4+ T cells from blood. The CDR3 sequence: CASSSETPQETQYF. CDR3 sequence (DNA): TGCGCCAGCAGCAGCGAGACCCCCCAAGAGACCCAGTACTTC.